Listed here are 3 T cell receptor beta chains from one sample, sequenced in a study of graft-versus-host responses after intestinal transplantation (dated by TCRdb to about 2021). Their recognized antigens are unknown. Per the publication, the time point label means: cells obtained before transplantation from donor or recipient. The receptor library was made with the immunoSEQ multiplex PCR assay. Imported from immuneACCESS, the table was reduced by TCRdb to in-frame sequences with V and J called. These copies leave out some clones; in studies compared against another copy, an unresolved V gene accounts for under half, and the cause of the remainder is not known. In all, the sample holds 70,000 to 80,000 clones, and 90% of those were seen once. The ten largest clones represent about 1.3% of the sample. The input for sequencing was unstimulated CD8+ T cells sorted from spleen or lymph node cells, taken before intestinal transplant. The receptors stem from a human donor who received an intestinal transplant.

The genes are TRBV19 and TRBJ2-1, with TRBD2 matching over 8 bases. The CDR3 covers 13 residues. Germline CDR1 and CDR2: LNHDA and SQIVND (reference sequence). The junction had 3 bases not matched to a gene; V was cut back by 7 bases and J by 4 bases. CDR3 in amino acids: CASMERGYNEQFF. The CDR3 bases are TGTGCCAGTATGGAGCGGGGGTACAATGAGCAGTTCTTC.

The chain has TRBV4-1 and TRBJ2-2; D possibly corresponds to TRBD2 (6 bases). The CDR3 covers 14 residues. Deletions cut 1 base from V and 5 bases from J, with 8 bases between. Germline V gene sequence: CDR1 MGHRA, CDR2 YSYEKL. The DNA for the CDR3 is TGCGCCAGCAGCCAAGTGGGGGGAACCGGGGAGCTGTTTTTT. Translation gives CASSQVGGTGELFF.

This clone was counted between two and nine times. The chain couples TRBV2 to TRBJ2-7; D call uncertain. Between the trimmed V and J ends, which lost 6 bases and 3 bases, there was a span of 6 bases. There are 11 residues in the CDR3. CDR1 and CDR2 (germline): SNHLY, FYNNEI. In nucleotides, the CDR3 is TGTGCCAGCAGGGGCCTCTACGAGCAGTACTTC. Its translation is CASRGLYEQYF.